Each of the 29 T cell receptor beta chains below was sequenced from the same sample in a study of patients and donors after allogeneic stem cell transplantation. Each CDR3 protein is one row after TCRdb ran MiXCR on the RT-PCR reads. Here the sample spans around 29,000 distinct CDR3 sequences, around 40% being singletons. Sequences were obtained from blood, either unsorted or a sorted T cell fraction (not recorded which). The receptors here all came from a human donor who was either an allogeneic HSCT recipient or a stem cell or donor lymphocyte infusion donor (not recorded which). It is not recorded whose cells these are; they may come from a transplant donor.

The chain joins TRBV9 to TRBJ1-3; 9 bases align to TRBD1. The CDR3 contains 14 residues. J was trimmed by 8 bases and V by 0 bases; bases with no gene match: 3. Germline V CDR1 and CDR2: SGDLS, YYNGEE. As DNA, the CDR3 is TGTGCCAGCAGCGTAGGGGACAGGGACGACACCATATATTTT. Amino acids: CASSVGDRDDTIYF.

This clonotype was detected only a few times. The chain has TRBV7-2 and TRBJ1-1; D ambiguous. Trimming took 3 bases from V and 1 from J, leaving 12 bases between them. The CDR3 spans 15 residues. Germline-derived CDR1 and CDR2 are SGHTA and FQGNSA. CDR3 DNA: TGTGCCAGCAGCTTTAGTGCGGGGAAGAACACTGAAGCTTTCTTT. Protein: CASSFSAGKNTEAFF.

This chain joins TRBV4-3 and TRBJ1-2; D is uncertain. CDR3 size: 14 residues. The V end lost 0 bases, the J end lost 5 bases, and 10 bases lay between the germline ends. Germline lookup yields CDR1 LGHNA and CDR2 YSLEER. The CDR3 protein is CASSQDRKVYGYTF. CDR3 in DNA: TGCGCCAGCAGCCAAGATCGTAAGGTTTATGGCTACACCTTC.

This rearrangement joins TRBV11-2 to TRBJ1-1, with TRBD1 matching over 7 bases. CDR1 SGHAT and CDR2 FQNNGV come from the germline V gene. This CDR3 is built from 13 residues. The J segment lost 5 bases and the V segment lost 5 bases, leaving 5 bases of the junction unmatched. This chain's CDR3 is CASSRDRGTEAFF. CDR3 bases: TGTGCCAGCAGCCGGGACAGAGGGACTGAAGCTTTCTTT. The whole variable domain, filled in from reference TRBV11-2 and TRBJ1-1, reads EAGVAQSPRYKIIEKRQSVAFWCNPISGHATLYWYQQILGQGPKLLIQFQNNGVVDDSQLPKDRFSAERLKGVDSTLKIQPAKLEDSAVYLCASSRDRGTEAFFGQGTRLTVV.

The chain couples TRBV12-3 or TRBV12-4 to TRBJ2-5; D is ambiguous. The length of the CDR3 is 13 residues. V shed 6 bases and J shed 1 base, with 9 bases lying between them. In nucleotides, the CDR3 is TGTGCCAGCAGCCTTAACCGCCAAGAGACCCAGTACTTC. It is translated as CASSLNRQETQYF.

This CDR3 reads CASSLFWDAEAFF. Written as DNA, the CDR3 is TGTGCCAGCAGTTTATTTTGGGACGCTGAAGCTTTCTTT. V usage is TRBV27 and J usage is TRBJ1-1; a possible D gene is TRBD1 (5 bases). The germline V and J ends were trimmed by 1 base and 6 bases, with 9 bases remaining between them. The CDR3 runs to 13 residues. CDR1 and CDR2 from the germline V gene are MNHEY and SMNVEV (reference sequence).

Only a few counts were recorded for this clonotype. The chain recombines TRBV6-5 with TRBJ2-3; 10 positions agree with TRBD1. Germline V gives CDR1 MNHEY, CDR2 SVGAGI. CDR3 length: 14 amino acids. Trimming at V came to 5 bases and at J to 4 bases, leaving 3 bases not matched to a gene. In nucleotides, the CDR3 is TGTGCCAGCAGTCGACAGGGGGCGGCAGATACGCAGTATTTT. It translates to CASSRQGAADTQYF.

This clonotype was seen repeatedly, ten times or more. The J gene is TRBJ1-4, the V gene TRBV5-5, with unresolved D. The CDR3 has 17 amino acids. The V and J ends lost 1 base and 0 bases respectively, with 13 bases between them. Germline CDR1 and CDR2: SGHKS and YYEKEE (reference sequence). The CDR3 here is CASSLSWSDTTNEKLFF. CDR3 bases: TGTGCCAGCAGCTTGAGTTGGTCGGATACAACTAATGAAAAACTGTTTTTT.

J is TRBJ2-3 and V is TRBV9; the match to TRBD1 covers 9 bases. Trimming at V came to 4 bases and at J to 5 bases, leaving 8 bases not matched to a gene. Germline CDR1 is SGDLS and CDR2 is YYNGEE. The CDR3 consists of 15 residues. The CDR3 DNA reads TGTGCCAGCAGCCATGGACAGGGGAGAATAGATACGCAGTATTTT. As protein: CASSHGQGRIDTQYF.

This clonotype was seen at least ten times. This chain uses TRBV7-6 with TRBJ1-1; 9 bases map to TRBD1. Germline CDR1 SGHVS, CDR2 FNYEAQ. The trim removed 0 bases at V and 5 bases at J, leaving 7 bases unmatched. This CDR3 is 16 amino acids long. The CDR3 spells CASSLATGGLGTEAFF. In DNA form, the CDR3 reads TGTGCCAGCAGCTTAGCCACAGGGGGCCTTGGGACTGAAGCTTTCTTT.

J is TRBJ1-2 and V is TRBV5-1; D perhaps matches TRBD1 (6 bases). CDR3 length: 14 amino acids. The V and J ends lost 2 bases and 0 bases respectively, with 8 bases between them. The germline V gene encodes CDR1 SGHRS and CDR2 YFSETQ. The chain's CDR3 is CASSLGGTNYGYTF. The CDR3 DNA follows: TGCGCCAGCAGCTTAGGGGGGACTAACTATGGCTACACCTTC.

This clonotype has just one count. This rearrangement joins TRBV20-1 to TRBJ2-2; TRBD1 aligns across 9 bases. The V segment lost 6 bases and the J segment 6 bases; nucleotides outside the gene matches: 8. CDR1 is DFQATT and CDR2 is SNEGSKA in the germline V gene (reference sequence). The CDR3 contains 14 residues. The CDR3 bases are TGCAGTGCCGGACAGGGGATGAGCGCCGGGGAGCTGTTTTTT. The encoded protein is CSAGQGMSAGELFF.

The rearrangement links TRBV7-9 to TRBJ1-6; D remains ambiguous. Per germline, CDR1 SEHNR and CDR2 FQNEAQ (reference sequence). The CDR3 has 13 residues. The V end was cut by 1 base, the J end by 11 bases, with 9 bases between. CDR3 region: CASSLGRDPPLHF. CDR3 bases: TGTGCCAGCAGCTTAGGGCGCGACCCACCCCTCCACTTT. The whole variable domain, filled in from reference TRBV7-9 and TRBJ1-6, reads DTGVSQNPRHKITKRGQNVTFRCDPISEHNRLYWYRQTLGQGPEFLTYFQNEAQLEKSRLLSDRFSAERPKGSFSTLEIQRTEQGDSAMYLCASSLGRDPPLHFGNGTRLTVT.

This clonotype was picked up a small number of times. The V call is TRBV12-3 or TRBV12-4, the J call TRBJ2-5; D gene unclear. V was trimmed by 0 bases and J by 5 bases, leaving 7 bases between them. The CDR3 has 13 residues. As DNA, the CDR3 is TGTGCCAGCAGTTTAGCGGGTAGTGAGACCCAGTACTTC. Its protein is CASSLAGSETQYF.

J is TRBJ1-2 and V is TRBV12-3 or TRBV12-4; 8 bases are a match to TRBD1. V lost 5 bases, J lost 4 bases, and 9 bases stayed unmatched. The CDR3 has 15 residues. This CDR3 is CASSPSGDRSYGYTF. DNA of the CDR3: TGTGCCAGCAGTCCTAGCGGGGACAGGAGCTATGGCTACACCTTC.

Remarks on this clonotype: An end of the junction differs from the germline gene, which may be a read error. V is TRBV5-1 and J is TRBJ2-3, with a weak D call TRBD1 (6 bases). This CDR3 is 16 amino acids long. In germline, CDR1 is SGHRS, CDR2 YFSETQ. The CDR3 is CASSLNTGRETDMQYF. The CDR3, as DNA: TGCGCCAGCAGCTTGAATACAGGGCGTGAGACAGATATGCAGTATTTT.

The chain links TRBV6-5 to TRBJ2-7, with TRBD1 identical over 11 bases. V was clipped by 8 bases and J by 4 bases; unmatched bases: 13. CDR1 is MNHEY, CDR2 SVGAGI, per germline. There are 16 residues in the CDR3. The CDR3: CASAPIWGQGVYEQYF. The CDR3 coding sequence is TGTGCCAGCGCTCCCATATGGGGACAGGGGGTTTACGAGCAGTACTTC.

The chain has TRBV24-1 and TRBJ2-1, with D unresolved. Trimming left V 8 bases short and J 3 bases short, with 10 bases between. Germline V gene data show CDR1 as KGHDR and CDR2 as SFDVKD. CDR3 length equals 13 residues. CDR3 coding DNA: TGTGCCACCAATTCGGGCCACTACAATGAGCAGTTCTTC. It is translated as CATNSGHYNEQFF.

A few counts support this clonotype. This rearrangement joins TRBV20-1 to TRBJ2-1; TRBD2 matches 8 bases. Looked up from germline, CDR1 is DFQATT and CDR2 is SNEGSKA (reference sequence). The CDR3 runs 14 residues. Losses at the gene ends were 5 bases for V and 6 bases for J; bases not matched to a gene: 9. As DNA, the CDR3 is TGCAGTGCTGCCGCGGGGGGCTCTATCAATGAGCAGTTCTTC. Translating gives CSAAAGGSINEQFF.

The chain is built from TRBV20-1 and TRBJ2-1; possible D gene TRBD1, 6 bases. In germline, CDR1 is DFQATT, CDR2 SNEGSKA (reference sequence). This CDR3 has 16 residues. The V and J ends lost 0 bases and 5 bases respectively, with 17 bases between them. This CDR3 reads CSARDHRTAFDNEQFF. The DNA for the CDR3 is TGCAGTGCTAGAGACCATCGGACAGCTTTTGACAATGAGCAGTTCTTC.

This clonotype was observed a handful of times. The chain carries TRBV12-3 or TRBV12-4 and TRBJ2-7, with a weak D call TRBD1 (5 bases). The CDR3 loop spans 14 amino acids. Between the trimmed V and J ends, which lost 4 bases and 1 base, there was a span of 11 bases. The CDR3 coding sequence is TGTGCCAGCAGTTATTACAGGCCTTCCTACGAGCAGTACTTC. It is translated as CASSYYRPSYEQYF.

This clonotype was detected a few times. The J gene is TRBJ1-1, the V gene TRBV14; D might be TRBD1 (5 bases). There are 17 residues in the CDR3. V lost 4 bases and J lost 4, with 22 bases in between. Germline-derived CDR1 and CDR2 are SGHDN and FVKESK. The DNA of the CDR3 is TGTGCCAGCAGCCCCCTTGTAGACAGTTTGGGGTCCACTGAAGCTTTCTTT. Protein: CASSPLVDSLGSTEAFF.

This clonotype was counted between two and nine times. V is TRBV2 and J is TRBJ2-7; D uncertain. The V gene lost 6 bases and the J gene lost 4 bases, with 13 bases spanning the gap. This CDR3 is built from 13 residues. Germline lookup yields CDR1 SNHLY and CDR2 FYNNEI. The DNA for the CDR3 is TGTGCCAGCAGCGACCCGGAAAGGTACGAGCAGTACGTC. It codes for CASSDPERYEQYV.

This rearrangement joins TRBV7-9 to TRBJ2-1; D is ambiguous. This CDR3 is built from 16 residues. V was trimmed by 1 base and J by 2 bases, leaving 12 bases between them. Germline CDR1 reads SEHNR; CDR2 reads FQNEAQ (reference sequence). The CDR3 DNA reads TGTGCCAGCAGCTTAGGTGTACGACTCGCCTACAATGAGCAGTTCTTC. Translating it yields CASSLGVRLAYNEQFF.

J is TRBJ2-1 and V is TRBV6-2 or TRBV6-3; possible D gene TRBD1, 5 bases. The CDR3 covers 14 residues. The V gene lost 7 bases and the J gene lost 10 bases, with 20 bases spanning the gap. Germline CDR1 is MNHEY and CDR2 is SVGEGT. The DNA of the CDR3 is TGTGCCAGCACCACGAGCAGGGTCTACCGCGAGCAGTTCTTC. It translates to CASTTSRVYREQFF.

This chain links TRBV4-3 with TRBJ2-1; 7 bases are shared with TRBD2. This CDR3 contains 16 residues. The germline V gene has CDR1 LGHNA and CDR2 YSLEER. Germline trimming cut 0 bases from V and 6 bases from J; bases unmatched to any gene: 8. The CDR3 nucleotides are TGCGCCAGCAGCCAAGATTTGGCGGGAGCCCCCAATGAGCAGTTCTTC. It yields the protein CASSQDLAGAPNEQFF.

In its sample, this clonotype was seen many times. This chain uses TRBV7-9 with TRBJ1-1; maybe TRBD1 (5 bases). The length of the CDR3 is 13 residues. Germline CDR1 is SEHNR and CDR2 is FQNEAQ (reference sequence). The ends were cut back, 1 base at V and 5 bases at J, with 8 bases in the middle. The CDR3 here is CASSLEWGTEAFF. CDR3 nucleotides: TGTGCCAGCAGCTTAGAGTGGGGGACTGAAGCTTTCTTT.

CDR3 residues: CASSKALRGGTGANVLTF. CDR3 coding DNA: TGTGCCAGCAGCAAAGCGCTTAGGGGAGGGACTGGGGCCAACGTCCTGACTTTC. The gene calls are TRBV21-1 and TRBJ2-6; the table's D call, TRBD2, has no DNA check behind it. TRBV21-1 represents a pseudogene. The CDR3 totals 18 residues.

This clonotype is classed as medium-sized. The chain couples TRBV7-2 to TRBJ1-6; unclear D gene. Trimming stripped 1 base from V and 10 bases from J, with 5 bases between. This CDR3 comprises 12 residues. Germline V gives CDR1 SGHTA, CDR2 FQGNSA. CDR3 sequence (DNA): TGTGCCAGCAGCTTAGATCTCTCACCCCTCCACTTT. Protein product: CASSLDLSPLHF.